The rows below give T cell receptor beta chains drawn from one sample of a study of cytomegalovirus exposure and HLA in healthy donors. Produced via immunoSEQ multiplex PCR; TCRdb's table is partial and in-frame only. This table has some 120,000 clones, about nine tenths appearing once. Material for sequencing was PBMCs. These receptors were collected from a man aged 25 to 40 in good health and CMV-seronegative. The CDR3 runs from the conserved cysteine through the conserved F or W. A D gene is named only where the DNA matches it firmly. Some rows have no size entry. The others give once, few or many, or a class for an expanded clone.

once,TRBJ2-5,TRBD1,TRBV7-8,CASSTTGGAETQYF,TGTGCCAGCAGCACAACAGGGGGCGCAGAGACCCAGTACTTC
.,TRBJ2-3,.,TRBV27,CASRPGNTDTQYF,TGTGCCAGCAGGCCGGGGAACACAGATACGCAGTATTTT
.,TRBJ1-1,TRBD1,TRBV28,CASSKETGGRVAFF,TGTGCCAGCAGCAAAGAAACAGGGGGCCGGGTTGCTTTCTTT
.,TRBJ2-4,.,TRBV2,CASSEATVAKNIQYF,TGTGCCAGCAGTGAAGCCACGGTCGCCAAAAACATTCAGTACTTC
.,TRBJ2-5,.,TRBV7-9,CASSLASFDGETQYF,TGTGCCAGCAGCTTAGCTTCCTTTGACGGGGAGACCCAGTACTTC
.,TRBJ2-7,.,TRBV5-1,CASSLSLASSYEQYF,TGCGCCAGCAGCTTGAGTCTAGCGTCCTCCTACGAGCAGTACTTC
.,TRBJ2-7,TRBD2,TRBV4-3,CASSQDRGDPDGQYF,TGCGCCAGCAGCCAAGATCGGGGGGACCCCGATGGGCAGTACTTC
.,TRBJ2-7,TRBD1,TRBV7-6,CASSPNTGGTSSYEQYF,TGTGCCAGCAGCCCGAACACAGGGGGCACTAGCTCCTACGAGCAGTACTTC
.,TRBJ1-1,TRBD1,TRBV28,CASREDRGGTEAFF,TGTGCCAGCAGAGAGGACAGGGGGGGCACTGAAGCTTTCTTT
.,TRBJ2-7,TRBD1,TRBV10-3,CAIGTGWNEQYF,TGTGCCATAGGGACAGGCTGGAACGAGCAGTACTTC
.,TRBJ1-2,.,TRBV4-1,CASSQDSQGGYGYTF,TGCGCCAGCAGCCAAGATAGCCAGGGTGGCTATGGCTACACCTTC
.,TRBJ1-5,TRBD1,TRBV6-6,CASSYSEGAGNQPQHF,TGTGCCAGCAGTTACTCGGAGGGGGCGGGCAATCAGCCCCAGCATTTT